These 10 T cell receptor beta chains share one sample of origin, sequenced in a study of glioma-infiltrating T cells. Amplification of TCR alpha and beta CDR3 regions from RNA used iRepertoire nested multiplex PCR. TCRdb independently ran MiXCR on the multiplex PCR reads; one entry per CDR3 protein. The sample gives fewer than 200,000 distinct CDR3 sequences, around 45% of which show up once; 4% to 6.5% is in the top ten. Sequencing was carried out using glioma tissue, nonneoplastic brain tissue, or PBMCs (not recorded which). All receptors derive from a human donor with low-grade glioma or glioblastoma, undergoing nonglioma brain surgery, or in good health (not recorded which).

The CDR3 nucleotides are TGTGCCAGCAGTTTCCGGACGGCTGATGGCTACACCTTC. Translated, it gives CASSFRTADGYTF. This chain joins TRBV2 and TRBJ1-2, with D unclear. The CDR3 has 13 residues. V gave up 5 bases and J gave up 6 bases, with 13 bases separating them. Per germline, CDR1 SNHLY and CDR2 FYNNEI.

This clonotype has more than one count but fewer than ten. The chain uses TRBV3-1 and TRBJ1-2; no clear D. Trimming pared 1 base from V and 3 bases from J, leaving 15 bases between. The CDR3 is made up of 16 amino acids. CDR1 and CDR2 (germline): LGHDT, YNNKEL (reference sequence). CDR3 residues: CASSQVLGPGDYGYTF. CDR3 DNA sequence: TGTGCCAGCAGCCAAGTGCTGGGTCCGGGCGACTATGGCTACACCTTC.

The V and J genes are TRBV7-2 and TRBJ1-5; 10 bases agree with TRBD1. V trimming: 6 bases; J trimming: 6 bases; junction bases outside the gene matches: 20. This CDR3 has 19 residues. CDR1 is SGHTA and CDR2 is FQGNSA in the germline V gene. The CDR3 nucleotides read TGTGCCAGCAGACCCCGTACCCATGGACAGGGGGAGGTTTCTCAGCCCCAGCATTTT. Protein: CASRPRTHGQGEVSQPQHF.

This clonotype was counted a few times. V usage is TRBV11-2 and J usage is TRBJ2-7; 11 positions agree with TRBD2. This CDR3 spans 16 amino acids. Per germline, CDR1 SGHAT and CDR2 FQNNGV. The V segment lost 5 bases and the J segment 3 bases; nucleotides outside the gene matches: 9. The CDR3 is CASSQTTGTSGYEQYF. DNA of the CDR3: TGTGCCAGCAGCCAGACCACCGGGACTAGCGGCTACGAGCAGTACTTC.

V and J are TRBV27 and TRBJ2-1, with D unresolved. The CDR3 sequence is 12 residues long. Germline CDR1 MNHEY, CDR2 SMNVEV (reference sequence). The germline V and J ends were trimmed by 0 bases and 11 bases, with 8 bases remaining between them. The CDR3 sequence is CASSLSLGKQFF. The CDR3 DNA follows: TGTGCCAGCAGTTTATCGCTGGGCAAGCAGTTCTTC.

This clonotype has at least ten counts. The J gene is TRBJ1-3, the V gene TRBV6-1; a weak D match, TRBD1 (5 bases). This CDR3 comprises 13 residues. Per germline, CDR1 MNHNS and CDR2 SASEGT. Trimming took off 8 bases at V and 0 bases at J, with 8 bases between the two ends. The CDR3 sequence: CASVGDSGNTIYF. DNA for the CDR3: TGTGCCAGCGTAGGGGACTCTGGAAACACCATATATTTT.

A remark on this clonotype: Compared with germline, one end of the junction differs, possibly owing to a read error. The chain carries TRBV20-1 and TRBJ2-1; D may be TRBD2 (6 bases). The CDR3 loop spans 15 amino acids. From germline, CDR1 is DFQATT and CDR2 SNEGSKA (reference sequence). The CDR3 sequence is CSAGYPRGLTNEKFF. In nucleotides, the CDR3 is TGCAGTGCTGGGTATCCGCGGGGACTCACTAATGAGAAGTTCTTC.

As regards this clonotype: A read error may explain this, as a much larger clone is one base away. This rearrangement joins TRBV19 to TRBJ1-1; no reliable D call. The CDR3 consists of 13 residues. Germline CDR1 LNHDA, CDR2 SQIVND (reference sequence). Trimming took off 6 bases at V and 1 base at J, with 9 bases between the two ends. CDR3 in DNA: TGTGCCAGTAGCACAACAGAGAACACTGAAGCTTTCTTT. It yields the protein CASSTTENTEAFF.

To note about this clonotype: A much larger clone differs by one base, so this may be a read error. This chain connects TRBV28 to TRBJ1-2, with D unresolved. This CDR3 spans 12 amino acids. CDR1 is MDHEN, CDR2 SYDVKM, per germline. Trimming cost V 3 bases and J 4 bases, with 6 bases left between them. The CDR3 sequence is CASSFRVYGYTF. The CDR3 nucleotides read TGTGCCAGCAGTTTCAGAGTCTATGGCTACACCTTC.

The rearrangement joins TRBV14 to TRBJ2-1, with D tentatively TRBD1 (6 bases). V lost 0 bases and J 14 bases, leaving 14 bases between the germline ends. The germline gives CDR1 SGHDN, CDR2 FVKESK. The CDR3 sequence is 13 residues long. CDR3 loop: CASSQDQQGWEFF. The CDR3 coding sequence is TGTGCCAGCAGCCAAGATCAGCAGGGGTGGGAGTTCTTC.